Shown below are 6 T cell receptor beta chains from a single sample sequenced in a study of T cell responses to AZD1222 COVID-19 vaccine (dated by TCRdb to about 2021). The time point label for this specimen denotes: about 28 days (+/-7) after the second vaccine dose. Library preparation was by the immunoSEQ multiplex PCR assay. TCRdb mirrors the immuneACCESS table, restricted to in-frame sequences. Some clones are absent from its copies; in checked studies, under half trace to an unresolved V gene, and the reason for the others is unknown. This sample gives around 91,000 clones in total; 90% to 95% of them show up just once. Clones ranked in the top ten supply 6.5% to 10% of the sample. The sequencing used peripheral blood, collected 28 days after the second AZD1222 dose. These receptors were taken from an adult who received the AZD1222 COVID-19 vaccine.

Only one count was recorded for this clone. The gene calls are TRBV29-1 and TRBJ1-1; D is undetermined. Trimming cost V 4 bases and J 2 bases, with 11 bases left between them. The germline gives CDR1 SQVTM, CDR2 ANQGSEA. The CDR3 covers 13 residues. The CDR3 sequence is CSVATGPNTEAFF. DNA of the CDR3: TGCAGCGTTGCGACGGGTCCTAACACTGAAGCTTTCTTT.

The DNA for the CDR3 is TGTGCCAGTAGTATAGGGGGACTCCAAGAGACCCAGTACTTC. It codes for CASSIGGLQETQYF. The gene calls are TRBV19 and TRBJ2-5; TRBD2 might be the D (6 bases). The CDR3 is made up of 14 amino acids. V gave up 1 base and J gave up 1 base, with 7 bases separating them. CDR1 LNHDA and CDR2 SQIVND come from the germline V gene (reference sequence).

In the case of this clone: The junction departs from the called germline gene at one end, perhaps through a read error. The gene calls are TRBV6-2 or TRBV6-3 and TRBJ2-7; D call uncertain. Per germline, CDR1 MNHEY and CDR2 SVGEGT. CDR3 length: 11 residues. CDR3 nucleotide sequence: TGTGCCAGCAGTGACTCCTACGAGCAGTACTTC. It is translated as CASSDSYEQYF.

This clone has a handful of counts. The V gene is TRBV5-1, the J gene TRBJ1-4; 8 bases align to TRBD1. V was pared by 2 bases and J by 8 bases, with 8 bases of the junction left unmatched. CDR1 and CDR2 (germline): SGHRS, YFSETQ. CDR3 length: 15 residues. CDR3 nucleotide sequence: TGCGCCAGCAGCTTACAGGACAGGGTAAACGAAAAACTGTTTTTT. Translation gives CASSLQDRVNEKLFF.

This clone was counted a single time. This chain connects TRBV28 to TRBJ1-6; no definite D call. This CDR3 is built from 12 residues. V shed 3 bases and J shed 10 bases, with 7 bases lying between them. Germline assignment: CDR1 MDHEN and CDR2 SYDVKM. DNA of the CDR3: TGTGCCAGCAGTTTTTATGGCTCACCCCTCCACTTT. Encoded protein: CASSFYGSPLHF.

This chain links TRBV28 with TRBJ1-2; 8 bases match TRBD1. J was trimmed by 8 bases and V by 5 bases; bases with no gene match: 4. The CDR3 runs 12 residues. The V gene's germline CDR1 is MDHEN and CDR2 SYDVKM. The DNA for the CDR3 is TGTGCCAGCAGTAGCAGGGGGCGAGGCTACACCTTC. Its protein is CASSSRGRGYTF.